These 19 T cell receptor beta chains were sequenced from one sample in a study of blood T cells in healthy people across ages. Primed by a sample-barcoded 5' primer and a J-beta primer mix, a second PCR proceeded for roughly 6 to 12 cycles. TCRdb analysed the 5' RACE reads with MiXCR anew, one entry per CDR3 protein. The repertoire holds about 1.7 million distinct CDR3 sequences, with 25% to 30% as singletons. The sequenced material came from blood. These receptors came from a woman aged 30 to 39 in good health.

The chain couples TRBV29-1 to TRBJ1-1, with unresolved D. V lost 4 bases to trimming and J lost 1 base, with 13 bases between them. CDR1 is SQVTM, CDR2 ANQGSEA, per germline. The CDR3 is 14 residues long. CDR3 coding DNA: TGCAGCGTTGGTATGGGCAGAAAGAACACTGAAGCTTTCTTT. Amino acid sequence: CSVGMGRKNTEAFF.

For this clonotype: Its ends do not fully match the called genes, so a read error is possible. The rearrangement joins TRBV30 to TRBJ1-2; D might be TRBD1 (5 bases). Germline V gene data show CDR1 as GTSNPN and CDR2 as SVGIG (reference sequence). CDR3 length equals 14 residues. CDR3 sequence: CARRREGTVYGYTF. Here the CDR3 DNA reads TGTGCCAGGAGGCGGGAGGGGACGGTCTATGGCTACACCTTC. Supplemented by reference TRBV30 and TRBJ1-2, the full variable domain reads SQTIHQWPATLVQPVGSPLSLECTVEGTSNPNLYWYRQAAGRGLQLLFYSVGIGQISSEVPQNLSASRPQDRQFILSSKKLLLSDSGFYLCARRREGTVYGYTFGSGTRLTVV.

J is TRBJ1-2 and V is TRBV7-2, with 9 bases aligning to TRBD1. The V segment lost 3 bases and the J segment 6 bases; nucleotides outside the gene matches: 11. Germline CDR1 reads SGHTA; CDR2 reads FQGNSA. This CDR3 is 16 amino acids long. CDR3 coding DNA: TGTGCCAGCAGCTTTGGGCTGGGACAGGGATCGGATGGCTACACCTTC. Its protein product is CASSFGLGQGSDGYTF.

The V gene is TRBV5-1, the J gene TRBJ2-1, with 12 bases aligning to TRBD2. The germline V gene encodes CDR1 SGHRS and CDR2 YFSETQ. This CDR3 has 16 amino acids. V lost 0 bases, J lost 8 bases, and 6 bases stayed unmatched. CDR3 bases: TGCGCCAGCAGCTTGGGGCTAGCGGGGGGGCAGGATGAGCAGTTCTTC. Translation: CASSLGLAGGQDEQFF.

This chain links TRBV7-3 with TRBJ2-5; 7 bases fit TRBD2. Per the germline V gene, CDR1 is SGHTA and CDR2 is FQGTGA. J was trimmed by 5 bases and V by 1 base; bases with no gene match: 4. There are 14 residues in the CDR3. CDR3 loop: CASSLNNGRETQYF. The CDR3 region has the DNA TGTGCCAGCAGCTTAAATAACGGGAGGGAGACCCAGTACTTC.

The chain recombines TRBV2 with TRBJ2-7; 7 nucleotides line up with TRBD2. Per germline, CDR1 SNHLY and CDR2 FYNNEI. CDR3 length: 15 amino acids. V trimming: 6 bases; J trimming: 3 bases; junction bases outside the gene matches: 11. CDR3 protein: CASRLGLVSLYEQYF. In DNA, the CDR3 is TGTGCCAGCAGACTTGGACTAGTTTCCCTCTACGAGCAGTACTTC.

The chain links TRBV20-1 to TRBJ2-5; D possibly corresponds to TRBD2 (6 bases). Trimming cost V 6 bases and J 5 bases, with 16 bases left between them. There are 13 residues in the CDR3. Germline CDR1 is DFQATT and CDR2 is SNEGSKA (reference sequence). Here the CDR3 DNA reads TGCAGTGCAGTGCGGGGCGCCCCCGAGACCCAGTACTTC. It specifies CSAVRGAPETQYF.

This clonotype has a handful of counts. The chain carries TRBV25-1 and TRBJ2-7; 7 positions agree with TRBD1. V was pared by 3 bases and J by 5 bases, with 4 bases of the junction left unmatched. The CDR3 is made up of 13 amino acids. Germline-derived CDR1 and CDR2 are MGHDK and SYGVNS. CDR3 sequence: CASSETGIHEQYF. The CDR3 bases are TGTGCCAGCAGTGAGACAGGGATCCACGAGCAGTACTTC.

The V call is TRBV7-9, the J call TRBJ2-7, with D hard to call. Per the germline V gene, CDR1 is SEHNR and CDR2 is FQNEAQ (reference sequence). Between the trimmed V and J ends, which lost 5 bases and 1 base, there was a span of 15 bases. The CDR3 runs 15 residues. The CDR3 coding sequence is TGTGCCAGCAGCGAAGGCTCGGACGTGTCCTACGAGCAGTACTTC. This codes for CASSEGSDVSYEQYF.

This clonotype turned up a few times. This rearrangement joins TRBV18 to TRBJ2-1; unclear D gene. With 3 bases removed from V and 6 bases from J, the gap between germline ends came to 9 bases. Germline V gives CDR1 KGHSH, CDR2 LQKENI. This CDR3 is built from 13 residues. CDR3 residues: CASSPFFSNEQFF. CDR3 DNA: TGTGCCAGCTCACCCTTTTTCTCCAATGAGCAGTTCTTC. Drawing the rest from reference TRBV18 and TRBJ2-1, the complete variable domain is NAGVMQNPRHLVRRRGQEARLRCSPMKGHSHVYWYRQLPEEGLKFMVYLQKENIIDESGMPKERFSAEFPKEGPSILRIQQVVRGDSAAYFCASSPFFSNEQFFGPGTRLTVL.

The rearrangement uses TRBV6-6 and TRBJ2-5; D unclear. CDR1 MNHNY and CDR2 SVGAGI come from the germline V gene (reference sequence). The V end lost 0 bases, the J end lost 5 bases, and 13 bases lay between the germline ends. The CDR3 runs to 15 residues. DNA for the CDR3: TGTGCCAGCAGTTACTCAGGAACCCTCGGGGAGACCCAGTACTTC. Protein product: CASSYSGTLGETQYF.

The chain combines TRBV6-1 with TRBJ2-1; TRBD1 matches at 9 bases. Germline V gene data show CDR1 as MNHNS and CDR2 as SASEGT. This CDR3 has 16 residues. V gave up 0 bases and J gave up 4 bases; unmatched junction bases: 4. The CDR3 DNA sequence: TGTGCCAGCAGTGAAGCGGGGGACAGGGTTTACAATGAGCAGTTCTTC. It codes for CASSEAGDRVYNEQFF.

This clonotype has more than one count but fewer than ten. V is TRBV12-3 or TRBV12-4 and J is TRBJ1-5; D perhaps matches TRBD1 (6 bases). V shed 5 bases and J shed 0 bases, with 11 bases lying between them. The CDR3 length is 15 residues. The chain's CDR3 is CASSGTYYSNQPQHF. The CDR3 nucleotides read TGTGCCAGCAGTGGGACATATTATAGCAATCAGCCCCAGCATTTT.

This clonotype came up a few times. This chain uses TRBV6-1 with TRBJ1-1; D gene ambiguous. V shed 9 bases and J shed 1 base, with 12 bases lying between them. The V gene's germline CDR1 is MNHNS and CDR2 SASEGT. The length of the CDR3 is 13 residues. The CDR3 reads CASLTVSNTEAFF. The CDR3, as DNA: TGTGCCAGTCTGACGGTTTCGAACACTGAAGCTTTCTTT.

The CDR3 region is CASRTGVAGYTF. In DNA form, the CDR3 reads TGTGCCAGCAGGACAGGGGTTGCTGGCTACACCTTC. V usage is TRBV28 and J usage is TRBJ1-2; 8 positions agree with TRBD1. The V and J ends lost 6 bases and 7 bases, in that order; junction bases with no gene match: 4. In germline, CDR1 is MDHEN, CDR2 SYDVKM. The CDR3 consists of 12 residues.

In this sample, this clonotype turned up many times. The CDR3 DNA follows: TGTGCCAGCAGCCGGGGGGGACAGATCTACGAGCAGTACTTC. It translates to CASSRGGQIYEQYF. V gene TRBV5-6 combines with J gene TRBJ2-7; perhaps TRBD2 as D (8 bases). The length of the CDR3 is 14 residues. V lost 4 bases and J lost 3, with 14 bases in between. CDR1 and CDR2 from the germline V gene are SGHDT and YYEEEE.

This clonotype was observed a handful of times. CDR3 in amino acids: CSGETAGNTIYF. The CDR3 DNA is TGCAGTGGAGAAACGGCAGGAAACACCATATATTTT. This rearrangement joins TRBV20-1 to TRBJ1-3; D uncertain. CDR1 is DFQATT and CDR2 is SNEGSKA in the germline V gene (reference sequence). Deletions cut 7 bases from V and 4 bases from J, with 11 bases between. There are 12 residues in the CDR3.

The V gene is TRBV7-2, the J gene TRBJ1-2; maybe TRBD1 (5 bases). Germline-derived CDR1 and CDR2 are SGHTA and FQGNSA. There are 16 residues in the CDR3. V lost 2 bases and J lost 5, with 18 bases in between. The CDR3 reads CASSLLSGTKGYGYTF. The CDR3 DNA sequence: TGTGCCAGCAGCTTACTGAGCGGAACCAAGGGGTATGGCTACACCTTC. The complete variable domain, with remaining parts taken from reference TRBV7-2 and TRBJ1-2, reads GAGVSQSPSNKVTEKGKDVELRCDPISGHTALYWYRQSLGQGLEFLIYFQGNSAPDKSGLPSDRFSAERTGGSVSTLTIQRTQQEDSAVYLCASSLLSGTKGYGYTFGSGTRLTVV.

The table lists this clonotype with a count of one. The chain links TRBV29-1 to TRBJ1-1; 8 nucleotides line up with TRBD1. This CDR3 is built from 14 residues. Losses at the gene ends were 6 bases for V and 1 base for J; bases not matched to a gene: 7. Germline V CDR1 and CDR2: SQVTM, ANQGSEA. Written as DNA, the CDR3 is TGCAGCGTCCCCTTGGACAGGGCGAACACTGAAGCTTTCTTT. Protein sequence: CSVPLDRANTEAFF. Drawing the rest from reference TRBV29-1 and TRBJ1-1, the complete variable domain is SAVISQKPSRDICQRGTSLTIQCQVDSQVTMMFWYRQQPGQSLTLIATANQGSEATYESGFVIDKFPISRPNLTFSTLTVSNMSPEDSSIYLCSVPLDRANTEAFFGQGTRLTVV.